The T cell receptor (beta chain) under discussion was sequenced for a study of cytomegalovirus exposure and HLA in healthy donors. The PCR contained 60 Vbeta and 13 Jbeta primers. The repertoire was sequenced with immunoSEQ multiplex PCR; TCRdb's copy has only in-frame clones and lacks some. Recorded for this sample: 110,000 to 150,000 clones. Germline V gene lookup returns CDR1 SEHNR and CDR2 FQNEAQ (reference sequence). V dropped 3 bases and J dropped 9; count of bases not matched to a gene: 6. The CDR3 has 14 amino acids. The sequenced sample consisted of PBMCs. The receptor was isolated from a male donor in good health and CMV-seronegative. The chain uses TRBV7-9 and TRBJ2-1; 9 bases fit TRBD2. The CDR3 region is CASSFLAGASEQFF. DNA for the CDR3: TGTGCCAGCAGCTTTTTAGCGGGAGCTAGTGAGCAGTTCTTC. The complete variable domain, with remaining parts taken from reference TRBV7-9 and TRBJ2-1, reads DTGVSQNPRHKITKRGQNVTFRCDPISEHNRLYWYRQTLGQGPEFLTYFQNEAQLEKSRLLSDRFSAERPKGSFSTLEIQRTEQGDSAMYLCASSFLAGASEQFFGPGTRLTVL.